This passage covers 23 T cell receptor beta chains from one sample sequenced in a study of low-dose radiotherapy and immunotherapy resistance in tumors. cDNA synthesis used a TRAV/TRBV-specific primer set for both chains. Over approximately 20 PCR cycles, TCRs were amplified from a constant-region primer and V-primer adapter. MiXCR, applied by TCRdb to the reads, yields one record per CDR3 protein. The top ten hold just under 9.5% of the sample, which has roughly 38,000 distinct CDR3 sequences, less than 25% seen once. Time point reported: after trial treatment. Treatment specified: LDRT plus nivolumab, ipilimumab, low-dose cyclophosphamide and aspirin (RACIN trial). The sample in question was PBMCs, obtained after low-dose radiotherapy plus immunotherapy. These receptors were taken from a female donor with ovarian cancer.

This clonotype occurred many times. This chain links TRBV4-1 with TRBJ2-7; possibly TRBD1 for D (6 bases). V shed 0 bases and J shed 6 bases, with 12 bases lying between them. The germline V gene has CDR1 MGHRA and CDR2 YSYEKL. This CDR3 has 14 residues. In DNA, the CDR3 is TGCGCCAGCAGCCAAGATTTGTGGGGGCGCGAGCAGTACTTC. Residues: CASSQDLWGREQYF.

The CDR3: CSGVSDNQPQHF. The CDR3 region has the DNA TGCAGTGGGGTCTCAGACAATCAGCCCCAGCATTTT. V is TRBV20-1 and J is TRBJ1-5; D call uncertain. V was trimmed by 7 bases and J by 3 bases, leaving 10 bases between them. CDR1 and CDR2 from the germline V gene are DFQATT and SNEGSKA (reference sequence). The CDR3 is 12 amino acids.

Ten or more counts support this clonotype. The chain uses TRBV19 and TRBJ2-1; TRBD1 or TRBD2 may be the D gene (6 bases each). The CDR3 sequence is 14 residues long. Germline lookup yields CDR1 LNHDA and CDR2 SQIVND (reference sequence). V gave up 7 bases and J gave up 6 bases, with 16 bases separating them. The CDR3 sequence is CASNPGAGFNEQFF. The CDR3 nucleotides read TGTGCCAGTAATCCGGGGGCGGGATTCAATGAGCAGTTCTTC.

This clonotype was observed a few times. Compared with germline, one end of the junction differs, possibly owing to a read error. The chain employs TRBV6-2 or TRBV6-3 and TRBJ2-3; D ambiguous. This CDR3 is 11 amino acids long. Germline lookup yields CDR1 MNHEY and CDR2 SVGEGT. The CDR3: CASSTWDTQYF. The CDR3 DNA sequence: TGTGCGAGCAGTACCTGGGATACGCAGTATTTT.

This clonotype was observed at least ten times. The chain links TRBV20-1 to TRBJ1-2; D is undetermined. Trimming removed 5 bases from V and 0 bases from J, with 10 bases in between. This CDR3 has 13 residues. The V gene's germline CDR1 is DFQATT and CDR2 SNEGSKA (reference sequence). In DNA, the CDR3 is TGCAGTGCTTCGGTCGGCACTAACTATGGCTACACCTTC. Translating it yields CSASVGTNYGYTF.

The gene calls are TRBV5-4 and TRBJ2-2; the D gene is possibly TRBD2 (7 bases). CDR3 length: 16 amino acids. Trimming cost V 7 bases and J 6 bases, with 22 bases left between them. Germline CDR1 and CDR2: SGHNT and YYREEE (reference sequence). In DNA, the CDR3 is TGTGCCAGCCAACAGGGAACAAGCGGGATAGCCGGGGAGCTGTTTTTT. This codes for CASQQGTSGIAGELFF. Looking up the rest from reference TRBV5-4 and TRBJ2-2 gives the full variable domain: ETGVTQSPTHLIKTRGQQVTLRCSSQSGHNTVSWYQQALGQGPQFIFQYYREEENGRGNFPPRFSGLQFPNYSSELNVNALELDDSALYLCASQQGTSGIAGELFFGEGSRLTVL.

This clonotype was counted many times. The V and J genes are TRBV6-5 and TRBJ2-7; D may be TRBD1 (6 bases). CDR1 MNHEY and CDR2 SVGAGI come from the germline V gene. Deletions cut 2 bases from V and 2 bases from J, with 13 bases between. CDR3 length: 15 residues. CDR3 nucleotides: TGTGCCAGCAGTTACCAGAGGGGGTCACCCTACGAGCAGTACTTC. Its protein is CASSYQRGSPYEQYF.

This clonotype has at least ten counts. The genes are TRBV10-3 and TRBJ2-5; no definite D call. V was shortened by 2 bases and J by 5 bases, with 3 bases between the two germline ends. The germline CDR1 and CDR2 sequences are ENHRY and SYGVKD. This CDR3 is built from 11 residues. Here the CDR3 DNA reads TGTGCCATCAGTGAGGGGGAGACCCAGTACTTC. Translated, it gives CAISEGETQYF.

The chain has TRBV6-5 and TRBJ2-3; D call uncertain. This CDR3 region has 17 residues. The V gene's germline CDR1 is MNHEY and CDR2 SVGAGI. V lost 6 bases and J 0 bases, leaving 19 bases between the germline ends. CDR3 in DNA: TGTGCCAGCAGATTTAAACTCACAGCGACTAGCACAGATACGCAGTATTTT. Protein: CASRFKLTATSTDTQYF.

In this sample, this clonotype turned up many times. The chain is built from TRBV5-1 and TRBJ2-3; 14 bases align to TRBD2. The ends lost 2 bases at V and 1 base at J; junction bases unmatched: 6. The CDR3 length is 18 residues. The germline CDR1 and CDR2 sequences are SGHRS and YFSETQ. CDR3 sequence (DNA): TGCGCCAGCAGCTTTTCCGGGACTAGCGGGAGCCGCACAGATACGCAGTATTTT. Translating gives CASSFSGTSGSRTDTQYF.

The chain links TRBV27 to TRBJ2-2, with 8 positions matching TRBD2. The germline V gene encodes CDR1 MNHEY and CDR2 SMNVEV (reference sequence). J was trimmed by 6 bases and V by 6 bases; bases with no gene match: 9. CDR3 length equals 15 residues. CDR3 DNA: TGTGCCAGCAGCAGGACTAGCCGAGTGGCCGGGGAGCTGTTTTTT. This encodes CASSRTSRVAGELFF.

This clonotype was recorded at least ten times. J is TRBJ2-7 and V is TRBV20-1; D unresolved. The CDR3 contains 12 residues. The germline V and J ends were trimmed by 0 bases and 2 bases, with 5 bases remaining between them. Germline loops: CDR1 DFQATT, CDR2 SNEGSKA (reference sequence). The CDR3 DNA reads TGCAGTGCTAGAGATCTTACCTACGAGCAGTACTTC. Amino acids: CSARDLTYEQYF.

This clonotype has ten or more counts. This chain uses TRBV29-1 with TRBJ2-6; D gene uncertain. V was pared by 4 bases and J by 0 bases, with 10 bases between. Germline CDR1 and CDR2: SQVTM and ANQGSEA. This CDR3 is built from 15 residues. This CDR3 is CSVGVRSSGANVLTF. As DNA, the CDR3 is TGCAGCGTTGGGGTCCGAAGCTCTGGGGCCAACGTCCTGACTTTC.

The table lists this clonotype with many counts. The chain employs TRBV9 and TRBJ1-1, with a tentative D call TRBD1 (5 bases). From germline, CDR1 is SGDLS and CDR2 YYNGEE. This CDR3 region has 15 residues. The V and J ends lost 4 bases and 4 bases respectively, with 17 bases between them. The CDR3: CASSPTGGWTTEAFF. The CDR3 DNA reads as TGTGCCAGCAGCCCCACTGGGGGGTGGACCACTGAAGCTTTCTTT.

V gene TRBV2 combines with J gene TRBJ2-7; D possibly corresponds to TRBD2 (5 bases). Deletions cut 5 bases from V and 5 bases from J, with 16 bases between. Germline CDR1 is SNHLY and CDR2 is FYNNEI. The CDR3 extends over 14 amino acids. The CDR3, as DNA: TGTGCCAGCAGTTCAACTAGATCCCTCGACGAGCAGTACTTC. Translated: CASSSTRSLDEQYF.

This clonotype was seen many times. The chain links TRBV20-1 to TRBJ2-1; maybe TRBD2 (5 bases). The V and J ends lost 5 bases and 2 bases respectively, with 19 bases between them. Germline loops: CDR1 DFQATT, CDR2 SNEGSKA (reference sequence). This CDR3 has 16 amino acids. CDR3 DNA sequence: TGCAGTGCTGTTCCTGGCGGAGCTAGCACCTACAATGAGCAGTTCTTC. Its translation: CSAVPGGASTYNEQFF.

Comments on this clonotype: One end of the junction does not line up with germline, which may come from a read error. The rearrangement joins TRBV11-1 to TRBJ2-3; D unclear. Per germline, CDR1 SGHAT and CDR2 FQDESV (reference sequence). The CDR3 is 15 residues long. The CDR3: CASSLRSPGTDTQYF. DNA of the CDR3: TGTGCCAGCAGCCTCCGGTCGCCGGGCACTGATACGCAGTATTTT.

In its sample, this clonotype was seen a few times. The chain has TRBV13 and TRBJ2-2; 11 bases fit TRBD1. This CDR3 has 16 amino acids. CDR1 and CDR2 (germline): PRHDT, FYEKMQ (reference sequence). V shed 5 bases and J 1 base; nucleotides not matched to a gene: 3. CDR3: CASSRTGGWNTGELFF. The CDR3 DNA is TGTGCCAGCAGCCGGACAGGGGGCTGGAACACCGGGGAGCTGTTTTTT.

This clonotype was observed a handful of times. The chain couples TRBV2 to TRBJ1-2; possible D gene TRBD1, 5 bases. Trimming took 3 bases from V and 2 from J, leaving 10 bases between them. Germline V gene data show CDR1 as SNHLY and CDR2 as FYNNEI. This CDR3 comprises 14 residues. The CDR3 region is CASSENRSNYGYTF. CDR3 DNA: TGTGCCAGCAGTGAGAACAGGTCGAACTATGGCTACACCTTC.

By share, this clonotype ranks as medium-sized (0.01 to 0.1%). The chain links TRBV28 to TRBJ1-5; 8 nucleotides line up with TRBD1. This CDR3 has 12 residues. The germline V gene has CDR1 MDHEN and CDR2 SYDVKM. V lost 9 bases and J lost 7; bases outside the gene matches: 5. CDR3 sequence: CASQGAQQPQHF. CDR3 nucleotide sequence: TGTGCCAGTCAGGGGGCTCAGCAGCCCCAGCATTTT.

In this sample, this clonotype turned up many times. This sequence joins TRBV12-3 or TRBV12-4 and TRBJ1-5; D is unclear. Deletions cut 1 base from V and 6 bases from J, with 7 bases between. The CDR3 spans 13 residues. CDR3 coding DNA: TGTGCCAGCAGTTTAGACCTAGTTCAGCCCCAGCATTTT. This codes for CASSLDLVQPQHF.

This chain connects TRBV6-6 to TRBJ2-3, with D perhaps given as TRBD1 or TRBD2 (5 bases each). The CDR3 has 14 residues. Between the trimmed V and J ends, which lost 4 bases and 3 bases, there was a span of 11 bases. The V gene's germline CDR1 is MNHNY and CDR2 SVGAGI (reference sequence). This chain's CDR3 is CASSFGTTTDTQYF. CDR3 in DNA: TGTGCCAGCAGTTTCGGGACCACGACAGATACGCAGTATTTT.

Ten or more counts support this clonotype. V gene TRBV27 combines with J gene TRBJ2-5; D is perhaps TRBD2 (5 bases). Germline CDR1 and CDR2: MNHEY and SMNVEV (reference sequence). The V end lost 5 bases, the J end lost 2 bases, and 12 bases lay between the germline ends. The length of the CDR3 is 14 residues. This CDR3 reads CASSARRGQETQYF. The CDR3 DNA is TGTGCCAGCAGTGCTCGCCGGGGACAAGAGACCCAGTACTTC.